A few counts support the clone carrying this T cell receptor (beta chain). Its antigen is unidentified. At one end, the junction sequence differs from germline, possibly due to a read error. The sample comes from a study of shared clonotypes between healthy human individuals. Whole-study results and caveats: A handful of donors held around 5% of naive CD4 clonotypes in common. The study generally estimated greater richness for naive than memory subsets.

There are 16 residues in the CDR3. Germline V lookup: CDR1 SGHTA, CDR2 FQGTGA. Generated by immunoSEQ multiplex PCR, the TCRdb table keeps only in-frame clones and is missing some. Here the sample spans 1 million to 1.3 million clones, 75% to 80% being singletons. The sequence was collected from a man younger than 35 in good health. Some clones in this sample may be carry-over from other donors' samples. The sample was memory CD4+ T cells from PBMCs. Subset in this sample: CD45RA-negative fraction. This chain connects TRBV7-3 to TRBJ2-1; 10 positions agree with TRBD2. In DNA form, the CDR3 reads TGTGCCAGCAGCTTAACGGCGGGGACTAGCGTCAATAAGCAGTTCTTC. It translates to CASSLTAGTSVNKQFF.